This paragraph reports one TCR beta chain. The data derive from a study of blood T cell repertoires in COVID-19. Libraries were prepared by immunoSEQ multiplex PCR; TCRdb keeps only in-frame clonotypes and omits some of them. The table includes 350,000 to 550,000 clones, 85% to 90% detected once. The sequence was collected from a young man who had recovered from COVID-19. Sequencing was done on a sample of PBMCs or T cells enriched from blood (not recorded which).

The CDR3: CASSSLAVGNTIYF. The CDR3 nucleotides read TGTGCCAGCAGCTCCTTGGCAGTGGGAAACACCATATATTTT. This chain connects TRBV7-2 to TRBJ1-3; D unclear. V gave up 4 bases and J gave up 4 bases, with 11 bases separating them. There are 14 residues in the CDR3. Per the germline V gene, CDR1 is SGHTA and CDR2 is FQGNSA. Full variable domain (outside the CDR3, taken from reference TRBV7-2 and TRBJ1-3): GAGVSQSPSNKVTEKGKDVELRCDPISGHTALYWYRQSLGQGLEFLIYFQGNSAPDKSGLPSDRFSAERTGGSVSTLTIQRTQQEDSAVYLCASSSLAVGNTIYFGEGSWLTVV.